This is a list of T cell receptor beta chains from one sample in a study of TIL therapy for anti-PD-1-resistant metastatic lung cancer. TCRdb's table, derived via immunoSEQ multiplex PCR, lists solely in-frame clones and lacks some. The table shows approximately 2,600 clones, with around 73% occurring only once. Material: tumor tissue, obtained at baseline. These receptors came from a person between 30 and 80 years old with non-small cell lung cancer. Some clones in this sample may be carry-over from other donors' samples. Both conserved end residues are part of each CDR3. Fields, in order: clone size, D gene, J gene, V gene, CDR3 protein, CDR3 DNA. D genes are given only for firm matches. For some rows the clone size is stated as once, few or many, or as a class when expanded; others skip it.

size: NA; D: NA; J: TRBJ2-2; V: TRBV19; CDR3: CASSRSGFEGELFF; DNA: TGTGCCAGTAGTCGATCCGGGTTCGAAGGGGAGCTGTTTTTT
size: few; D: NA; J: TRBJ1-3; V: TRBV5-4; CDR3: CASSDLGLHSGNTIYF; DNA: TGTGCCAGCAGCGACCTTGGGTTACACTCTGGAAACACCATATATTTT
size: NA; D: NA; J: TRBJ2-2; V: TRBV4-1; CDR3: CASSQAYNTGELFF; DNA: TGCGCCAGCAGCCAAGCTTACAACACCGGGGAGCTGTTTTTT
size: NA; D: NA; J: TRBJ1-5; V: TRBV9; CDR3: CASSTGPAPNQPQHF; DNA: TGTGCCAGCAGTACAGGGCCTGCCCCCAATCAGCCCCAGCATTTT
size: few; D: NA; J: TRBJ2-7; V: TRBV6-6; CDR3: CASSYGTVTYEQYF; DNA: TGTGCCAGCAGTTACGGGACTGTCACCTACGAGCAGTACTTC
size: once; D: NA; J: TRBJ1-2; V: TRBV29-1; CDR3: CSVQQAQGPGYTF; DNA: TGCAGCGTTCAGCAAGCCCAGGGGCCGGGCTACACCTTC
size: NA; D: TRBD2; J: TRBJ2-1; V: TRBV6-1; CDR3: CATTSGGAFAEQFF; DNA: TGTGCCACGACTAGCGGGGGGGCCTTTGCTGAGCAGTTCTTC
size: NA; D: NA; J: TRBJ2-2; V: TRBV6-6; CDR3: CASSYVGELFF; DNA: TGTGCCAGCAGTTACGTCGGGGAGCTGTTTTTT
size: NA; D: TRBD1; J: TRBJ1-1; V: TRBV28; CDR3: CASRSDRGSGDTEAFF; DNA: TGTGCCAGCAGATCGGACAGGGGTTCAGGCGACACTGAAGCTTTCTTT
size: NA; D: NA; J: TRBJ1-2; V: TRBV13; CDR3: CASSGEDSENYGYTF; DNA: TGTGCCAGCAGTGGTGAGGACAGTGAGAACTATGGCTACACCTTC
size: NA; D: TRBD1; J: TRBJ1-2; V: TRBV19; CDR3: CASNLGTGEIYGYTF; DNA: TGTGCCAGTAATCTGGGGACAGGTGAAATCTATGGCTACACCTTC
size: NA; D: TRBD2; J: TRBJ2-2; V: TRBV2; CDR3: CASSWTSGGATGELFF; DNA: TGTGCCAGCAGTTGGACTAGCGGGGGGGCCACCGGGGAGCTGTTTTTT
size: NA; D: NA; J: TRBJ2-3; V: TRBV14; CDR3: CASSQQGWDTQYF; DNA: TGTGCCAGCAGCCAACAGGGTTGGGATACGCAGTATTTT
size: NA; D: NA; J: TRBJ1-2; V: TRBV6-5; CDR3: CASSRTRGRDGYTF; DNA: TGTGCCAGCAGCCGTACCCGGGGGCGAGACGGCTACACCTTC
size: once; D: TRBD1; J: TRBJ2-3; V: TRBV6-5; CDR3: CASSYSGTGGDTQYF; DNA: TGTGCCAGCAGTTACTCGGGGACAGGTGGCGATACGCAGTATTTT
size: NA; D: NA; J: TRBJ1-2; V: TRBV11-2; CDR3: CASSYRQDYTF; DNA: TGTGCCAGCAGTTATCGACAGGACTACACCTTC
size: NA; D: TRBD1; J: TRBJ2-1; V: TRBV15; CDR3: CATSRLTGQYNEQFF; DNA: TGTGCCACCAGCCGACTAACGGGACAGTACAATGAGCAGTTCTTC
size: NA; D: TRBD2; J: TRBJ2-5; V: TRBV11-2; CDR3: CASSRGGAIETQYF; DNA: TGTGCCAGCAGTCGCGGGGGGGCAATAGAGACCCAGTACTTC
size: NA; D: NA; J: TRBJ2-3; V: TRBV7-9; CDR3: CASSLVWRAKTDTQYF; DNA: TGTGCCAGCAGCTTGGTCTGGCGGGCGAAGACAGATACGCAGTATTTT
size: NA; D: NA; J: TRBJ1-1; V: TRBV30; CDR3: CAWFLGVGRMTEAFF; DNA: TGTGCCTGGTTCTTAGGGGTGGGACGGATGACTGAAGCTTTCTTT
size: NA; D: NA; J: TRBJ1-4; V: TRBV18; CDR3: CASSPTGELELFF; DNA: TGTGCCAGCTCACCCACGGGAGAGCTAGAACTGTTTTTT
size: NA; D: NA; J: TRBJ2-6; V: TRBV9; CDR3: CASSVLSGANVLTF; DNA: TGTGCCAGCAGCGTTCTCTCTGGGGCCAACGTCCTGACTTTC
size: NA; D: NA; J: TRBJ1-5; V: TRBV7-3; CDR3: CASSGAPNQPQHF; DNA: TGTGCCAGCAGTGGGGCACCCAATCAGCCCCAGCATTTT
size: NA; D: TRBD1; J: TRBJ2-1; V: TRBV27; CDR3: CASSFGGQGAYNEQFF; DNA: TGTGCCAGCAGTTTTGGGGGACAGGGGGCCTACAATGAGCAGTTCTTC
size: few; D: NA; J: TRBJ1-2; V: TRBV10-3; CDR3: CAISGNRDYGYTF; DNA: TGTGCCATCAGTGGGAACAGGGACTATGGCTACACCTTC
size: NA; D: NA; J: TRBJ1-3; V: TRBV5-4; CDR3: CASSWGLGNTIYF; DNA: TGTGCCAGCAGCTGGGGGCTGGGAAACACCATATATTTT
size: hyperexpanded; D: NA; J: TRBJ2-3; V: TRBV27; CDR3: CASSPTSNTQYF; DNA: TGTGCCAGCAGTCCCACTAGCAATACGCAGTATTTT
size: NA; D: TRBD2; J: TRBJ2-2; V: TRBV27; CDR3: CASSLRRLAGGNTGELFF; DNA: TGTGCCAGCAGTTTAAGGAGACTAGCGGGAGGAAACACCGGGGAGCTGTTTTTT
size: NA; D: NA; J: TRBJ1-2; V: TRBV2; CDR3: CASSARRDYGYTF; DNA: TGTGCCAGCAGTGCGAGAAGAGACTATGGCTACACCTTC
size: NA; D: TRBD2; J: TRBJ2-2; V: TRBV7-7; CDR3: CASSPGVLAANTGELFF; DNA: TGTGCCAGCAGCCCGGGGGTACTAGCGGCGAACACCGGGGAGCTGTTTTTT
size: once; D: TRBD2; J: TRBJ2-2; V: TRBV5-4; CDR3: CASSLRLAGPNTGELFF; DNA: TGTGCCAGCAGCTTGAGGCTAGCGGGACCGAACACCGGGGAGCTGTTTTTT
size: NA; D: NA; J: TRBJ2-2; V: TRBV11-2; CDR3: CASSPLVGHWTGELFF; DNA: TGTGCCAGCAGCCCCCTGGTTGGTCATTGGACCGGGGAGCTGTTTTTT
size: once; D: TRBD2; J: TRBJ2-3; V: TRBV7-2; CDR3: CASSQLAGAGSTSVNTQYF; DNA: TGTGCCAGCAGCCAACTAGCGGGGGCCGGCTCCACCTCCGTCAATACGCAGTATTTT
size: NA; D: TRBD1; J: TRBJ1-4; V: TRBV11-2; CDR3: CASSTRTGGTEKLFF; DNA: TGTGCCAGCAGCACGCGGACAGGGGGCACTGAAAAACTGTTTTTT
size: large; D: NA; J: TRBJ1-3; V: TRBV30; CDR3: CAWSRLASPHSGNTIYF; DNA: TGTGCCTGGAGTAGGTTAGCAAGTCCCCACTCTGGAAACACCATATATTTT
size: NA; D: TRBD1; J: TRBJ1-5; V: TRBV7-8; CDR3: CASTQGGQGLFQPQHF; DNA: TGTGCCAGCACTCAGGGGGGACAGGGGTTATTTCAGCCCCAGCATTTT
size: NA; D: TRBD2; J: TRBJ2-7; V: TRBV10-3; CDR3: CAIGTSGTIYEQYF; DNA: TGTGCCATCGGGACTAGCGGGACGATCTACGAGCAGTACTTC
size: few; D: NA; J: TRBJ1-2; V: TRBV6-6; CDR3: CASSYSQGDYGYTF; DNA: TGTGCCAGCAGTTACTCCCAAGGGGACTATGGCTACACCTTC
size: NA; D: NA; J: TRBJ1-3; V: TRBV5-4; CDR3: CASSPSPSSGNTIYF; DNA: TGTGCCAGCAGTCCCTCCCCGAGCTCTGGAAACACCATATATTTT
size: few; D: NA; J: TRBJ2-5; V: TRBV5-4; CDR3: CASSGQGRETQYF; DNA: TGTGCCAGCAGTGGGCAGGGTAGGGAGACCCAGTACTTC
size: NA; D: NA; J: TRBJ2-2; V: TRBV6-5; CDR3: CASSYGASVAAGELFF; DNA: TGTGCCAGCAGTTACGGCGCTAGCGTGGCGGCCGGGGAGCTGTTTTTT
size: NA; D: NA; J: TRBJ1-4; V: TRBV5-1; CDR3: CASSLGQSPANEKLFF; DNA: TGCGCCAGCAGCTTGGGGCAGTCGCCGGCTAATGAAAAACTGTTTTTT
size: NA; D: NA; J: TRBJ2-1; V: TRBV5-6; CDR3: CASSLPGWGEQFF; DNA: TGTGCCAGCAGCTTGCCTGGGTGGGGTGAGCAGTTCTTC
size: NA; D: NA; J: TRBJ2-1; V: TRBV14; CDR3: CASSQDRQTYNEQFF; DNA: TGTGCCAGCAGCCAAGATAGGCAGACCTACAATGAGCAGTTCTTC
size: NA; D: NA; J: TRBJ2-7; V: TRBV19; CDR3: CASSIAGRGSYEQYF; DNA: TGTGCCAGTAGTATTGCCGGTAGAGGGTCCTACGAGCAGTACTTC
size: NA; D: NA; J: TRBJ1-1; V: TRBV19; CDR3: CASSIQVGTEAFF; DNA: TGTGCCAGTAGTATTCAGGTTGGAACTGAAGCTTTCTTT
size: NA; D: TRBD2; J: TRBJ2-3; V: TRBV28; CDR3: CATGGAVDTQYF; DNA: TGTGCCACCGGGGGGGCCGTGGATACGCAGTATTTT
size: NA; D: NA; J: TRBJ1-4; V: TRBV30; CDR3: CAWSVRRTNEKLFF; DNA: TGTGCCTGGAGTGTACGCCGGACTAATGAAAAACTGTTTTTT
size: large; D: NA; J: TRBJ1-1; V: TRBV6-1; CDR3: CASISGRATEAFF; DNA: TGTGCCAGCATAAGCGGACGGGCCACTGAAGCTTTCTTT
size: NA; D: TRBD1; J: TRBJ2-6; V: TRBV9; CDR3: CASSAHPGGSGANVLTF; DNA: TGTGCCAGCAGCGCGCACCCAGGGGGCTCTGGGGCCAACGTCCTGACTTTC
size: NA; D: NA; J: TRBJ1-1; V: TRBV6-5; CDR3: CASSYFMNTEAFF; DNA: TGTGCCAGCAGTTACTTCATGAACACTGAAGCTTTCTTT
size: NA; D: NA; J: TRBJ2-7; V: TRBV27; CDR3: CASSWKGSSYEQYF; DNA: TGTGCCAGCAGTTGGAAGGGGAGCTCCTACGAGCAGTACTTC
size: NA; D: NA; J: TRBJ1-5; V: TRBV21-1; CDR3: CASSTRIRGVQPQHF; DNA: TGTGCCAGCAGCACCCGCATCCGGGGAGTACAGCCCCAGCATTTT
size: NA; D: TRBD1; J: TRBJ1-1; V: TRBV6-6; CDR3: CASSTGGGRAEAFF; DNA: TGTGCCAGCAGCACAGGGGGCGGGAGGGCTGAAGCTTTCTTT